These 27 T cell receptor beta chains share one sample of origin, sequenced in a study of T cells after posttransplantation cyclophosphamide. The repertoire was sequenced with immunoSEQ multiplex PCR; TCRdb's copy has only in-frame clones and lacks some. Of 50,000 to 55,000 clones in the sample, 85% to 90% were seen once. Sequenced: PBMCs. These receptor sequences come from a man between 25 and 39 years old with a blood cancer, CMV-positive, and with a related stem cell donor.

The chain couples TRBV18 to TRBJ2-5; D unclear. Germline V gene sequence: CDR1 KGHSH, CDR2 LQKENI. V was pared by 1 base and J by 0 bases, with 3 bases between. This CDR3 region has 13 residues. DNA for the CDR3: TGTGCCAGCTCACCACTTAACCAAGAGACCCAGTACTTC. Encoded protein: CASSPLNQETQYF.

The gene calls are TRBV14 and TRBJ2-1, with TRBD2 identical over 7 bases. This CDR3 has 13 residues. Germline V gene lookup returns CDR1 SGHDN and CDR2 FVKESK. V lost 5 bases and J lost 9; bases outside the gene matches: 7. Here the CDR3 DNA reads TGTGCCAGCAGCACTCCTAGCGGCATTGAGCAGTTCTTC. Translated, it gives CASSTPSGIEQFF.

This chain uses TRBV6-5 with TRBJ2-1; 11 bases match TRBD1. This CDR3 comprises 14 residues. In germline, CDR1 is MNHEY, CDR2 SVGAGI. V gave up 6 bases and J gave up 8 bases; unmatched junction bases: 6. In nucleotides, the CDR3 is TGTGCCAGCAGCATGGACAGGGGGCATGATGAGCAGTTCTTC. Its translation is CASSMDRGHDEQFF.

The rearrangement uses TRBV12-5 and TRBJ2-7, with a possible D match to TRBD1 (7 bases). The CDR3 loop spans 15 amino acids. From germline, CDR1 is LGHNT and CDR2 FRNRAP. V was shortened by 2 bases and J by 2 bases, with 13 bases between the two germline ends. CDR3 sequence (DNA): TGTGCTAGTGGTTTGCCCCAGGGGGGAGCCTACGAGCAGTACTTC. Encoded protein: CASGLPQGGAYEQYF.

This chain links TRBV7-3 with TRBJ2-3; no definite D call. Germline CDR1 is SGHTA and CDR2 is FQGTGA. CDR3 length equals 11 residues. V was clipped by 6 bases and J by 12 bases, with 13 bases between them. CDR3: CASSSGSSQYF. The DNA for the CDR3 is TGTGCCAGCAGTTCCGGGTCTAGTCAGTATTTT.

The CDR3 reads CASSLGGLDQPQHF. CDR3 nucleotides: TGTGCCAGCAGCTTGGGAGGGTTGGACCAGCCCCAGCATTTT. V usage is TRBV7-2 and J usage is TRBJ1-5; D uncertain. Germline values: CDR1 SGHTA, CDR2 FQGNSA. The CDR3 runs to 14 residues. V was clipped by 3 bases and J by 7 bases, with 13 bases between them.

The chain has TRBV7-8 and TRBJ1-4; a weak D match, TRBD1 (6 bases). CDR1 and CDR2 (germline): SGHVS, FQNEAQ. Trimming stripped 2 bases from V and 2 bases from J, with 15 bases between. This CDR3 contains 17 residues. The CDR3 sequence is CASSLSQGDWTNEKLFF. The DNA of the CDR3 is TGTGCCAGCAGCTTATCACAGGGTGATTGGACTAATGAAAAACTGTTTTTT.

The gene calls are TRBV18 and TRBJ2-3, with 11 bases that match TRBD2. V was clipped by 3 bases and J by 8 bases; unmatched bases: 10. Germline V CDR1 and CDR2: KGHSH, LQKENI. The CDR3 runs 16 residues. This CDR3 is CASSPVSGRAGRTQYF. The CDR3, as DNA: TGTGCCAGCTCACCTGTTAGCGGGAGGGCCGGACGTACGCAGTATTTT. Based on the CDR3 plus reference TRBV18 and TRBJ2-3, the full variable domain is NAGVMQNPRHLVRRRGQEARLRCSPMKGHSHVYWYRQLPEEGLKFMVYLQKENIIDESGMPKERFSAEFPKEGPSILRIQQVVRGDSAAYFCASSPVSGRAGRTQYFGPGTRLTVL.

The chain carries TRBV4-1 and TRBJ2-5; TRBD2 is a possible D gene (5 bases). The ends were cut back, 0 bases at V and 1 base at J, with 12 bases in the middle. The CDR3 sequence is 16 residues long. The germline CDR1 and CDR2 sequences are MGHRA and YSYEKL. The CDR3 DNA sequence: TGCGCCAGCAGCCAAGATCCGAGCGGCCCCCAAGAGACCCAGTACTTC. This encodes CASSQDPSGPQETQYF.

The gene calls are TRBV21-1 and TRBJ2-1; TRBD2 reflects the table's D call only, with no check against the DNA. TRBV21-1 counts as a pseudogene. The length of the CDR3 is 15 residues. In DNA form, the CDR3 reads TGTGCCAGCAATCTAGCGGGAGTTGCCCACAATGAGCAGTTCTTC. Protein: CASNLAGVAHNEQFF.

This clone has just a few counts. The V gene is TRBV6-6, the J gene TRBJ1-3; 10 bases fit TRBD1. The CDR3 runs 14 residues. V lost 6 bases, J lost 4 bases, and 3 bases stayed unmatched. CDR1 and CDR2 (germline): MNHNY, SVGAGI (reference sequence). The CDR3 region has the DNA TGTGCCAGCAGACCGACAGGGGGCGGAAACACCATATATTTT. It encodes CASRPTGGGNTIYF.

The chain employs TRBV7-7 and TRBJ2-6, with D perhaps matching TRBD1 (5 bases). This CDR3 spans 13 amino acids. Trimming pared 5 bases from V and 9 bases from J, leaving 11 bases between. Germline values: CDR1 SSHAT, CDR2 FNYEAQ (reference sequence). The CDR3 protein is CASSEDTYNVLTF. The CDR3 nucleotides are TGTGCCAGCAGCGAGGACACTTACAACGTCCTGACTTTC. The entire variable domain, with the rest obtained from reference TRBV7-7 and TRBJ2-6, is as follows: GAGVSQSPRYKVTKRGQDVTLRCDPISSHATLYWYQQALGQGPEFLTYFNYEAQPDKSGLPSDRFSAERPEGSISTLTIQRTEQRDSAMYRCASSEDTYNVLTFGAGSRLTVL.

The chain links TRBV9 to TRBJ2-7; 7 nucleotides align to TRBD1. CDR3 length equals 16 residues. CDR1 and CDR2 from the germline V gene are SGDLS and YYNGEE. V was pared by 5 bases and J by 7 bases, with 18 bases of the junction left unmatched. In nucleotides, the CDR3 is TGTGCCAGCAGTCAATCAACAGGGGCCTTAGGTAGGGAGCAGTACTTC. Amino acids: CASSQSTGALGREQYF.

V and J are TRBV2 and TRBJ2-1; D gene uncertain. In germline, CDR1 is SNHLY, CDR2 FYNNEI. This CDR3 is built from 11 residues. V was shortened by 9 bases and J by 10 bases, with 13 bases between the two germline ends. Here the CDR3 DNA reads TGTGCCAGTCCAGACAACGACGAGCAGTTCTTC. Its translation is CASPDNDEQFF.

In its sample, this clone was seen a few times. The chain recombines TRBV6-1 with TRBJ1-1; the D is unclear. CDR3 length: 13 residues. V was cut by 6 bases and J by 2 bases, with 10 bases left in between. Per germline, CDR1 MNHNS and CDR2 SASEGT. CDR3 amino acids: CASSHIPNTEAFF. The CDR3 bases are TGTGCCAGCAGCCACATACCTAACACTGAAGCTTTCTTT.

The genes are TRBV20-1 and TRBJ2-5; D gene unclear. This CDR3 is 11 amino acids long. The germline gives CDR1 DFQATT, CDR2 SNEGSKA (reference sequence). Trimming left V 6 bases short and J 4 bases short, with 9 bases between. CDR3 in DNA: TGCAGTGCCAGTTTAAGAGAGACCCAGTACTTC. Amino acid sequence: CSASLRETQYF.

A single count supports this clone. The chain carries TRBV5-1 and TRBJ2-3; 8 bases are shared with TRBD1. V lost 2 bases to trimming and J lost 4 bases; unmatched junction nucleotides: 3. Germline V gene data show CDR1 as SGHRS and CDR2 as YFSETQ. The CDR3 has 14 residues. In nucleotides, the CDR3 is TGCGCCAGCAGCTTAAGACAGGGGTCAGATACGCAGTATTTT. Encoded protein: CASSLRQGSDTQYF.

The rearrangement joins TRBV6-5 to TRBJ1-1; D call uncertain. CDR1 is MNHEY, CDR2 SVGAGI, per germline. CDR3 size: 15 residues. The V end was cut by 6 bases, the J end by 1 base, with 15 bases between. Here the CDR3 DNA reads TGTGCCAGCAGCACTCCCTCCCGAGCGAACACTGAAGCTTTCTTT. This encodes CASSTPSRANTEAFF.

This clone was picked up a small number of times. The chain is built from TRBV9 and TRBJ1-4; D is uncertain. The CDR3 sequence is 12 residues long. Between the trimmed V and J ends, which lost 2 bases and 8 bases, there was a span of 7 bases. Looked up from germline, CDR1 is SGDLS and CDR2 is YYNGEE. The CDR3 loop is CASSVLGEKLFF. The CDR3 DNA sequence: TGTGCCAGCAGCGTTCTCGGGGAAAAACTGTTTTTT.

The chain is built from TRBV27 and TRBJ1-1; D is perhaps TRBD1 (5 bases). V was trimmed by 3 bases and J by 3 bases, leaving 23 bases between them. The germline gives CDR1 MNHEY, CDR2 SMNVEV (reference sequence). This CDR3 region has 18 residues. The CDR3 reads CASSFTIGVGGGYTEAFF. In nucleotides, the CDR3 is TGTGCCAGCAGTTTCACTATCGGCGTTGGGGGAGGTTACACTGAAGCTTTCTTT.

This clone has just one count. The chain uses TRBV29-1 and TRBJ2-7; D is perhaps TRBD1 (6 bases). This CDR3 spans 12 amino acids. Looked up from germline, CDR1 is SQVTM and CDR2 is ANQGSEA. Trimming took 6 bases from V and 3 from J, leaving 12 bases between them. The CDR3 region is CSVSGQLYEQYF. The CDR3 coding sequence is TGCAGCGTCTCGGGACAACTCTACGAGCAGTACTTC.

V is TRBV9 and J is TRBJ2-5; 7 bases align to TRBD1. The DNA end favors TRBJ2-7, so the J call may be wrong. This CDR3 has 15 amino acids. Germline CDR1 is SGDLS and CDR2 is YYNGEE. DNA of the CDR3: TGTGCCAGCAGCCCTCATCCGGACAGGATCTACGAGCAGTACTTC. Protein sequence: CASSPHPDRIYEQYF.

The chain uses TRBV7-9 and TRBJ2-5; 8 bases agree with TRBD2. V shed 5 bases, J shed 3 bases, and the junction held 8 bases outside the gene matches. The CDR3 is 15 residues long. CDR1 is SEHNR, CDR2 FQNEAQ, per germline (reference sequence). The CDR3: CASSPDYSGEETQYF. CDR3 coding DNA: TGTGCCAGCAGCCCCGACTATAGCGGGGAAGAGACCCAGTACTTC.

This clone was detected only a few times. The CDR3 bases are TGCGCCAGCAGCTTGGCCAGTATGAACACTGAAGCTTTCTTT. This gives the protein CASSLASMNTEAFF. The J gene is TRBJ1-1, the V gene TRBV5-1; D ambiguous. Germline CDR1 and CDR2: SGHRS and YFSETQ. CDR3 size: 14 residues. Trimming removed 0 bases from V and 0 bases from J, with 6 bases in between.

The V gene is TRBV11-2, the J gene TRBJ2-6; D is uncertain. Germline-derived CDR1 and CDR2 are SGHAT and FQNNGV. The CDR3 sequence is 17 residues long. V was shortened by 1 base and J by 0 bases, with 10 bases between the two germline ends. CDR3 nucleotides: TGTGCCAGCAGCTTAGTCGTATCCCTCTCTGGGGCCAACGTCCTGACTTTC. This gives the protein CASSLVVSLSGANVLTF.

This clone showed up just a few times. At one boundary the junction diverges from the germline segment, which might be a read error. The chain carries TRBV5-4 and TRBJ2-3, with 7 nucleotides matching TRBD2. Germline lookup yields CDR1 SGHNT and CDR2 YYREEE (reference sequence). The CDR3 runs 16 residues. CDR3 region: CASSQVRGSGTDTQYF. Here the CDR3 DNA reads TGCGCCAGCAGCCAAGTTCGCGGGAGCGGCACAGATACGCAGTATTTT.

The chain has TRBV15 and TRBJ2-1, with TRBD2 matching over 11 bases. The CDR3 covers 15 residues. Germline V lookup: CDR1 LNHNV, CDR2 YYDKDF (reference sequence). Trimming removed 3 bases from V and 9 bases from J; junction bases left unmatched: 7. The CDR3 DNA reads as TGTGCCACCAGCAGTAGCGGGAGGGCAAGGAGTGAGCAGTTCTTC. Its protein product is CATSSSGRARSEQFF.